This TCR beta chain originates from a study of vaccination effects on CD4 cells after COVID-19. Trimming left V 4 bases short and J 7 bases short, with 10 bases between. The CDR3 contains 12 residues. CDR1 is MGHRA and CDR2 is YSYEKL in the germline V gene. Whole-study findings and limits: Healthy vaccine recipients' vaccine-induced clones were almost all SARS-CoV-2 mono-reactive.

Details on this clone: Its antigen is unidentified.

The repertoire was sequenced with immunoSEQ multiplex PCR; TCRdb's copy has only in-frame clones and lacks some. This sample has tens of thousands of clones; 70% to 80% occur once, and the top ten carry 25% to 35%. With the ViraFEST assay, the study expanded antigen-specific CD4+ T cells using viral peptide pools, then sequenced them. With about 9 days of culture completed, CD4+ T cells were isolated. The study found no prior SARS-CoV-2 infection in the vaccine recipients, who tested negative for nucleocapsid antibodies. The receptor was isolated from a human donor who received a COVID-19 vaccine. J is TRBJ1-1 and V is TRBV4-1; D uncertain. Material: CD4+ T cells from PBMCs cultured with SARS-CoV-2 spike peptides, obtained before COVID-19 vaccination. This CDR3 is CASSLLAGEAFF. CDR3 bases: TGCGCCAGCAGCCTTCTGGCCGGTGAAGCTTTCTTT.